These T cell receptor beta chains were read from a single sample in a study of shared clonotypes between healthy human individuals. TCRdb's table, derived via immunoSEQ multiplex PCR, lists solely in-frame clones and lacks some. Of approximately 530,000 clones in the sample, 95% to 96% are singletons; the top ten hold 0.064%. The sample comprised naive CD4+ T cells sorted from blood. These receptors originate from a woman aged 30 to 39 in good health. Each CDR3 is given with its conserved first and last residue. D genes are given only for firm matches. Where a row states a size, it is once, few, many or the class of an expanded clone; other rows omit it.

>.|TRBJ2-4|TRBV5-1|.
TGCGCCAGCAGCTTTCGGTTGGGAGGTGACATTCAGTACTTC
CASSFRLGGDIQYF
>TRBD1|TRBJ2-1|TRBV6-5|.
TGTGCCAGCAGGAGCCCCGGGACAGTCAATGAGCAGTTCTTC
CASRSPGTVNEQFF
>.|TRBJ2-2|TRBV4-2|.
TGTGCCAGCAGAAACACCGGGGAGCTGTTTTTT
CASRNTGELFF
>.|TRBJ1-1|TRBV18|.
TGTGCCAGCTCACCACTGGTTTCTATGGGGAGTTGGAATTCTGAAGCTTTCTTT
CASSPLVSMGSWNSEAFF
>TRBD2|TRBJ2-5|TRBV2|.
TGTGCCAGCAGTGAAAGTGGAGGGCTAGCGGGAGTGAGGGAGACCCAGTACTTC
CASSESGGLAGVRETQYF
>.|TRBJ1-2|TRBV28|.
TGTGCCAGCAGTTCCCGGGACACCTCTAACTATGGCTACACCTTC
CASSSRDTSNYGYTF
>.|TRBJ2-1|TRBV4-1|.
TGCGCCAGCAGCCAAGTTTCCACTAGCTTCTACAATGAGCAGTTCTTC
CASSQVSTSFYNEQFF
>TRBD2|TRBJ2-5|TRBV7-9|.
TGTGCCAGCAGCTTAGAATTGAGCGGGAGGAGCGAAGAGACCCAGTACTTC
CASSLELSGRSEETQYF
>.|TRBJ1-3|TRBV2|.
TGTGCCAGCAGGTTTACCTCTGGAAACACCATATATTTT
CASRFTSGNTIYF
>.|TRBJ2-3|TRBV7-8|.
TGTGCCAGCATCCCCCCAGGCCTTCGCACAGATACGCAGTATTTT
CASIPPGLRTDTQYF
>TRBD1|TRBJ1-2|TRBV28|.
TGTGCCAGCAGTATGGGACAGGATACGTATGGCTACACCTTC
CASSMGQDTYGYTF
>TRBD2|TRBJ2-7|TRBV5-4|.
TGTGCCAGCAGCTTGGTTGGCGGGAGTCGCGAGCAGTACTTC
CASSLVGGSREQYF
>TRBD1|TRBJ2-2|TRBV7-9|.
TGTGCCAGCAGCTACGGGACAGGTGCCGGGGAGCTGTTTTTT
CASSYGTGAGELFF
>.|TRBJ1-4|TRBV4-2|once
TGTGCCAGCAGCTTGATTGGCGAAAAACTGTTTTTT
CASSLIGEKLFF
>.|TRBJ2-5|TRBV7-8|.
TGTGCCAGCAGCTTTGCGTCAAGGGTAGAGACCCAGTACTTC
CASSFASRVETQYF
>.|TRBJ2-7|TRBV2|once
TGTGCCAGCGTAAAGACACTCTCCTACGAGCAGTACTTC
CASVKTLSYEQYF
>TRBD2|TRBJ2-1|TRBV7-6|.
TGTGCCAGCAGCTTGGCGGGAGGTGGTGAGCAGTTCTTC
CASSLAGGGEQFF
>.|TRBJ2-6|TRBV5-1|.
TGCGCCAGCACCCGCCCCGGGGCCAACGTCCTGACTTTC
CASTRPGANVLTF
>TRBD2|TRBJ2-7|TRBV10-3|.
TGTGCCATCAGGGACAATAGCGGGAGCTCCTACGAGCAGTACTTC
CAIRDNSGSSYEQYF
>.|TRBJ2-2|TRBV7-3|.
TGTGCCAGCAGCTTAAATCCAGACGGGAACACCGGGGAGCTGTTTTTT
CASSLNPDGNTGELFF
>.|TRBJ2-3|TRBV7-2|once
TGTGCCAGCAGCCCAAGAGATACGCAGTATTTT
CASSPRDTQYF
>.|TRBJ1-2|TRBV2|once
TGTGCCAGCATGTTCGGAGGGAGTCCTAACTATGGCTACACCTTC
CASMFGGSPNYGYTF
>TRBD2|TRBJ2-5|TRBV28|once
TGTGCCAGCAGTACCGCCCCGGGTCTAGCGGGAGTAAACCAAGAGACCCAGTACTTC
CASSTAPGLAGVNQETQYF
>.|TRBJ1-4|TRBV10-2|.
TGCGCCAGCAGCGAAGGGTCGGAAAAACTGTTTTTT
CASSEGSEKLFF
>.|TRBJ1-2|TRBV27|.
TGTGCCAGCAGACAAACGGACTATGGCTACACCTTC
CASRQTDYGYTF
>TRBD2|TRBJ2-3|TRBV4-1|.
TGCGCCAGCAGTCGGGTAGGACTAGCGGATTTCACAGATACGCAGTATTTT
CASSRVGLADFTDTQYF
>.|TRBJ1-3|TRBV2|.
TGTGCCAGCAGTGCCTGGCTGCGCGATACCTCTGGAAACACCATATATTTT
CASSAWLRDTSGNTIYF
>TRBD2|TRBJ2-2|TRBV2|.
TGTGCCAGCACCGAACTAGCGGGAGGGCCAGGGGAGCTGTTTTTT
CASTELAGGPGELFF
>.|TRBJ1-4|TRBV28|.
TGTGCCAGCAGTTGGTCGACAACTAATGAAAAACTGTTTTTT
CASSWSTTNEKLFF
>TRBD2|TRBJ2-7|TRBV6-6|.
TGTGCCAGCGTGACTAGCGGGACACTTCCCTACGAGCAGTACTTC
CASVTSGTLPYEQYF
>.|TRBJ2-1|TRBV9|.
TGTGCCAGCAGCGTAGCGCCTAGCGAATACAATGAGCAGTTCTTC
CASSVAPSEYNEQFF
>TRBD2|TRBJ2-7|TRBV7-9|.
TGTGCCAGCAGCCAAGGGGGACTAGCGGGGGCCTACGAGCAGTACTTC
CASSQGGLAGAYEQYF
>TRBD2|TRBJ2-1|TRBV27|.
TGTGCCAGCAGTTTATTCGGCTGGCGCGCGGGAGGAAACAATGAGCAGTTCTTC
CASSLFGWRAGGNNEQFF
>.|TRBJ2-2|TRBV4-1|.
TGCGCCAGCAGCCCCCTTTCCCGTACCGGGGAGCTGTTTTTT
CASSPLSRTGELFF
>TRBD2|TRBJ2-4|TRBV5-4|.
TGTGCCAGCAGCTTGGAGCGGGAGCCAAACATTCAGTACTTC
CASSLEREPNIQYF
>TRBD1|TRBJ2-3|TRBV28|once
TGTGCCAGCAGTAGGCAACAGGGGGCCCGGGACACAGATACGCAGTATTTT
CASSRQQGARDTDTQYF
>TRBD1|TRBJ2-1|TRBV7-7|.
TGTGCCAGCAGCCCCAACGGGGGACAGGGGGCAACTCGGACACCCCCCCAGTTCTTC
CASSPNGGQGATRTPPQFF
>TRBD2|TRBJ2-1|TRBV27|.
TGTGCCAGCAGTTCGATACGGGGGGATGAGCAGTTCTTC
CASSSIRGDEQFF
>.|TRBJ1-1|TRBV9|.
TGTGCCAGCAGCGTGGGTCTACGTGTCGCTGAAGCTTTCTTT
CASSVGLRVAEAFF
>TRBD1|TRBJ1-3|TRBV7-9|.
TGTGCCAGCAGCTTCCAGGACAGGGGGCCTGGAAACACCATATATTTT
CASSFQDRGPGNTIYF
>TRBD2|TRBJ2-7|TRBV5-1|.
TGCGCCAGCAGCTCTAGGGAGGGCCGTACCCACGAGCAGTACTTC
CASSSREGRTHEQYF
>TRBD2|TRBJ2-2|TRBV10-1|.
TGCGCCAGCAGAGGGACTAGCGGGATTGGCACCGGGGAGCTGTTTTTT
CASRGTSGIGTGELFF
>TRBD1|TRBJ2-1|TRBV2|.
TGTGCCAGCACCCGGGACAGGGGCGGCGGGAGAATGGGAGAGCAGTTCTTC
CASTRDRGGGRMGEQFF
>.|TRBJ2-5|TRBV27|.
TGTGCCAGCAATATAGGAGGGGGGTACCAAGAGACCCAGTACTTC
CASNIGGGYQETQYF
>.|TRBJ2-7|TRBV28|.
TGTGCCAGCAGTTTGGAGTCTATGGCGAACGAGCAGTACTTC
CASSLESMANEQYF
>TRBD2|TRBJ2-1|TRBV25-1|.
TGTGCCAGCAGTGAATTAAGTGTAGGGCTAGCGGGAGTCGAGCAGTTCTTC
CASSELSVGLAGVEQFF
>.|TRBJ1-3|TRBV7-9|.
TGTGCCAGCAGCCCTCGGCTAGGGTTCGGAAACACCATATATTTT
CASSPRLGFGNTIYF
>.|TRBJ1-5|TRBV19|.
TGTGCCAGTAGTATAGCGGGTTTTGGCAATCAGCCCCAGCATTTT
CASSIAGFGNQPQHF
>TRBD1|TRBJ2-7|TRBV19|.
TGTGCCAGTAGTATCCGGACAGGTGGATCCTACGAGCAGTACTTC
CASSIRTGGSYEQYF
>.|TRBJ2-3|TRBV21-1|once
TGTGCCAGCAGCAAAGAGTTAGCGGGAGTTGTTTGCGATACGCAGTATTTT
CASSKELAGVVCDTQYF
>.|TRBJ1-3|TRBV18|.
TGTGCCAGCTCACCACGGAGGGACATTCAAGGAAACACCATATATTTT
CASSPRRDIQGNTIYF
>.|TRBJ2-2|TRBV7-9|few
TGTGCCAGCAGCTTGTGGAATACCGGGGAGCTGTTTTTT
CASSLWNTGELFF
>TRBD1|TRBJ1-4|TRBV5-6|.
TGTGCCAGCAGCCCGGGGACAGCCGGACGTGAAAAACTGTTTTTT
CASSPGTAGREKLFF
>.|TRBJ2-5|TRBV9|.
TGTGCCAGCAGCGTTGGGCCCATAGAAGAGACCCAGTACTTC
CASSVGPIEETQYF
>TRBD2|TRBJ2-7|TRBV7-2|.
TGTGCCAGCGGCCGGGGACTAGCGAACTACGAGCAGTACTTC
CASGRGLANYEQYF
>.|TRBJ2-3|TRBV5-1|.
TGCGCCAGCAGCTTGGAAGGGGGGCGAAGTGGAGATACGCAGTATTTT
CASSLEGGRSGDTQYF